This T cell receptor beta chain was captured in a study of T-cell reconstitution after alpha-beta-depleted transplantation in children. This clonotype occurred many times. CDR1 DFQATT and CDR2 SNEGSKA come from the germline V gene (reference sequence). CDR3 length: 14 residues. The junction had 3 bases not matched to a gene; V was cut back by 2 bases and J by 1 base. A library of TCRbeta sequences, prepared with unique molecular identifiers, was generated. TCRdb passed the PCR reads through MiXCR, listing each CDR3 protein once. Found here are hundreds of thousands of distinct CDR3 sequences, approximately 12% of them singletons; the top ten hold roughly 2.6%.

The receptor comes from a human donor who donated a stem cell graft to a child with acute lymphoblastic leukemia. The sequencing used PBMCs from the stem cell graft donor, collected from the stem cell graft. The chain joins TRBV20-1 to TRBJ2-3, with 7 positions matching TRBD2. The DNA for the CDR3 is TGCAGTGCTAGATTTGGGGGGGGCACAGATACGCAGTATTTT. Its protein is CSARFGGGTDTQYF.